Below are 15 T cell receptor beta chains sequenced from a single sample in a study of T cell responses to AZD1222 COVID-19 vaccine. Produced via immunoSEQ multiplex PCR; TCRdb's table is partial and in-frame only. The table includes roughly 140,000 clones, 90% detected once. The material was peripheral blood, obtained on day 0 of AZD1222 vaccination. The receptors were sampled from an adult in good health.

J is TRBJ2-3 and V is TRBV6-5; 7 nucleotides agree with TRBD1. With V trimmed by 8 bases and J by 1 base, 3 bases remained unmatched. CDR1 and CDR2 (germline): MNHEY, SVGAGI. The CDR3 is 13 residues long. Here the CDR3 DNA reads TGTGCCAGCCGGACAGGAGGCACAGATACGCAGTATTTT. It specifies CASRTGGTDTQYF.

The chain recombines TRBV18 with TRBJ2-2; 8 positions agree with TRBD2. The V gene's germline CDR1 is KGHSH and CDR2 LQKENI. The J segment lost 4 bases and the V segment lost 0 bases, leaving 4 bases of the junction unmatched. The CDR3 contains 16 residues. The DNA of the CDR3 is TGTGCCAGCTCACCACCCGGACTAGCCGTCACCGGGGAGCTGTTTTTT. It translates to CASSPPGLAVTGELFF.

The V and J genes are TRBV25-1 and TRBJ2-5, with 7 bases matching TRBD2. The CDR3 loop spans 15 amino acids. V gave up 2 bases and J gave up 2 bases; unmatched junction bases: 5. Germline V CDR1 and CDR2: MGHDK, SYGVNS. DNA for the CDR3: TGTGCCAGCAGTGAACTAGCGGCAGGGCAAGAGACCCAGTACTTC. It codes for CASSELAAGQETQYF.

This chain connects TRBV11-3 to TRBJ2-5; the match to TRBD2 covers 10 bases. Trimming cost V 3 bases and J 4 bases; bases outside gene matches: 2. This CDR3 spans 14 amino acids. Looked up from germline, CDR1 is SGHNT and CDR2 is YENEEA. The CDR3 sequence: CASSLQRGGETQYF. The CDR3, as DNA: TGTGCCAGCAGCTTGCAGCGGGGGGGAGAGACCCAGTACTTC.

The gene calls are TRBV3-1 (or the pseudogene TRBV3-2) and TRBJ2-7, with no clear D. The CDR3 totals 13 residues. Trimming stripped 0 bases from V and 4 bases from J, with 7 bases between. The germline V gene has CDR1 LGHDT and CDR2 YNNKEL (reference sequence). This CDR3 reads CASSQEIDYEQYF. The CDR3 region has the DNA TGTGCCAGCAGCCAAGAGATAGATTACGAGCAGTACTTC.

Only a few counts were recorded for this clone. The chain links TRBV7-2 to TRBJ1-2; TRBD1 aligns across 7 bases. Germline loops: CDR1 SGHTA, CDR2 FQGNSA. There are 15 residues in the CDR3. V shed 5 bases, J shed 4 bases, and the junction held 10 bases outside the gene matches. The CDR3 DNA reads as TGTGCCAGCAGCCTCCGGACAGGTGACATCTATGGCTACACCTTC. This codes for CASSLRTGDIYGYTF. The full variable domain, with the rest looked up from reference TRBV7-2 and TRBJ1-2, is GAGVSQSPSNKVTEKGKDVELRCDPISGHTALYWYRQSLGQGLEFLIYFQGNSAPDKSGLPSDRFSAERTGGSVSTLTIQRTQQEDSAVYLCASSLRTGDIYGYTFGSGTRLTVV.

This clone was recorded once. DNA for the CDR3: TGCGCCAGCAGCCAACTTAGCCGACGACAGGGAGGAGCCGGGGAGCTGTTTTTT. Protein product: CASSQLSRRQGGAGELFF. V is TRBV4-1 and J is TRBJ2-2, with D perhaps matching TRBD1 (7 bases). The V gene lost 2 bases and the J gene lost 6 bases, with 22 bases spanning the gap. Germline V gene data show CDR1 as MGHRA and CDR2 as YSYEKL. There are 18 residues in the CDR3.

As DNA, the CDR3 is TGTGCCAGCAGTGAAGATAGCGGGGGGGGTAATGAGCAGTTCTTC. This gives the protein CASSEDSGGGNEQFF. The J gene is TRBJ2-1, the V gene TRBV6-4, with 11 bases fitting TRBD2. The ends lost 3 bases at V and 7 bases at J; junction bases unmatched: 5. Germline-derived CDR1 and CDR2 are MRHNA and SNTAGT. This CDR3 contains 15 residues.

This clone appeared once. The chain joins TRBV3-1 (or the pseudogene TRBV3-2) to TRBJ2-2, with 9 bases that match TRBD1. Looked up from germline, CDR1 is LGHDT and CDR2 is YNNKEL (reference sequence). V shed 3 bases, J shed 5 bases, and the junction held 4 bases outside the gene matches. The CDR3 contains 15 residues. CDR3 loop: CASSHRDRDTGELFF. The CDR3 bases are TGTGCCAGCAGCCACCGGGACAGGGATACCGGGGAGCTGTTTTTT.

This chain uses TRBV19 with TRBJ2-7; 7 bases map to TRBD1. Trimming at V came to 5 bases and at J to 5 bases, leaving 6 bases not matched to a gene. Germline assignment: CDR1 LNHDA and CDR2 SQIVND (reference sequence). The CDR3 has 13 amino acids. CDR3 protein: CASSEGQPDEQYF. The CDR3 coding sequence is TGTGCCAGTAGTGAGGGACAGCCAGACGAGCAGTACTTC.

This chain links TRBV4-1 with TRBJ1-5; possible D gene TRBD1, 5 bases. Trimming took 4 bases from V and 2 from J, leaving 15 bases between them. Germline-derived CDR1 and CDR2 are MGHRA and YSYEKL. The CDR3 runs to 16 residues. CDR3 in DNA: TGCGCCAGCAGCCCACAAAGCTGGGGCGGCAATCAGCCCCAGCATTTT. Its translation: CASSPQSWGGNQPQHF.

This clone was recorded once. This chain uses TRBV11-3 with TRBJ1-1; a weak D match, TRBD1 (5 bases). The CDR3 is 14 residues long. V was trimmed by 2 bases and J by 1 base, leaving 8 bases between them. Germline CDR1 and CDR2: SGHNT and YENEEA. CDR3 nucleotide sequence: TGTGCCAGCAGCTTAACTGGGGGGAACACTGAAGCTTTCTTT. It translates to CASSLTGGNTEAFF.

This clone was picked up one time. V is TRBV29-1 and J is TRBJ2-1; 8 bases match TRBD2. Trimming took 1 base from V and 9 from J; bases not matched to a gene: 5. The CDR3 totals 13 residues. Germline V gene data show CDR1 as SQVTM and CDR2 as ANQGSEA. CDR3 loop: CSVEVAGGGEQFF. CDR3 nucleotides: TGCAGCGTTGAAGTGGCGGGAGGAGGTGAGCAGTTCTTC.

The V call is TRBV29-1, the J call TRBJ2-1; D perhaps matches TRBD2 (6 bases). This CDR3 has 16 amino acids. CDR1 is SQVTM, CDR2 ANQGSEA, per germline. V gave up 4 bases and J gave up 5 bases, with 21 bases separating them. The CDR3 sequence: CSVAKGVGTRDNEQFF. In DNA form, the CDR3 reads TGCAGCGTTGCGAAGGGCGTAGGGACTCGTGACAATGAGCAGTTCTTC.

The genes are TRBV6-6 and TRBJ2-5, with 8 bases lining up with TRBD1. The CDR3 is 13 amino acids. V shed 8 bases, J shed 4 bases, and the junction held 6 bases outside the gene matches. Per germline, CDR1 MNHNY and CDR2 SVGAGI (reference sequence). The CDR3 region is CASYGQGLETQYF. DNA of the CDR3: TGTGCCAGCTACGGACAGGGTTTAGAGACCCAGTACTTC.